Each of the 16 T cell receptor beta chains below was sequenced from the same sample in a study of shared clonotypes between healthy human individuals (dated by TCRdb to the early 2020s). Library prep was done by the immunoSEQ multiplex PCR assay. TCRdb provides this immuneACCESS table in a form limited to in-frame rearrangements. Some clones are lacking; in checked studies, under half of them reflect an unresolved V gene, and why the rest are absent is not known. The sample table shows approximately 1.5 million clones, and approximately 98% are seen once. In total, the top ten clones hold roughly 0.42% of the sample. Sequencing was performed on naive CD4+ T cells sorted from blood. The cell subset or site label here, explained by the study, means: CD45RA+ positively selected. The origin of the receptors is a man aged 25-40 years in good health.

J is TRBJ2-1 and V is TRBV14, with 9 bases that match TRBD2. V gave up 0 bases and J gave up 8 bases; unmatched junction bases: 20. The CDR3 runs to 20 residues. Germline V gene sequence: CDR1 SGHDN, CDR2 FVKESK. CDR3 protein: CASSQDFGLATWLGSDEQFF. The CDR3 DNA sequence: TGTGCCAGCAGCCAAGATTTTGGACTAGCGACTTGGTTGGGGTCGGATGAGCAGTTCTTC.

The V gene is TRBV10-3, the J gene TRBJ1-4; D is possibly TRBD1 (6 bases). Germline assignment: CDR1 ENHRY and CDR2 SYGVKD. CDR3 length: 16 residues. Trimming took off 5 bases at V and 0 bases at J, with 13 bases between the two ends. The CDR3 region has the DNA TGTGCCATCAGTTCCCAGGGACAACCAACTAATGAAAAACTGTTTTTT. Protein product: CAISSQGQPTNEKLFF.

The rearrangement joins TRBV6-1 to TRBJ2-7, with D possibly matching TRBD2 (6 bases). Germline V gives CDR1 MNHNS, CDR2 SASEGT. This CDR3 region has 15 residues. V was pared by 1 base and J by 3 bases, with 13 bases between. The CDR3 protein is CASSEGGVQLYEQYF. CDR3 bases: TGTGCCAGCAGTGAAGGGGGGGTTCAGCTCTACGAGCAGTACTTC.

V is TRBV18 and J is TRBJ2-7, with 8 bases aligning to TRBD1. Germline V gene data show CDR1 as KGHSH and CDR2 as LQKENI. This CDR3 is 14 amino acids long. J lost 4 bases, V lost 5 bases, and 7 bases had no gene match. The DNA for the CDR3 is TGTGCCAGCTCAGCGATTCAGGGGGCGTACGAGCAGTACTTC. It yields the protein CASSAIQGAYEQYF.

This clone is a singleton in its sample. The CDR3 DNA follows: TGTGCCAGCAATCGTATACAGGGTAGCAATCAGCCCCAGCATTTT. Its protein product is CASNRIQGSNQPQHF. V usage is TRBV6-1 and J usage is TRBJ1-5, with D maybe TRBD1 (6 bases). Germline CDR1 reads MNHNS; CDR2 reads SASEGT. Deletions cut 7 bases from V and 0 bases from J, with 13 bases between. This CDR3 contains 15 residues.

Concerning this clone: Distinct nucleotide sequences in the sample also encode this CDR3. The chain's CDR3 is CSARVGTEAFF. CDR3 DNA: TGCAGTGCTAGAGTAGGGACTGAAGCTTTCTTT. The rearrangement uses TRBV20-1 and TRBJ1-1; D not certain. The CDR3 spans 11 residues. The germline gives CDR1 DFQATT, CDR2 SNEGSKA (reference sequence). The V and J ends lost 1 base and 5 bases respectively, with 5 bases between them.

This chain joins TRBV4-1 and TRBJ2-1; no reliable D call. V lost 1 base and J 11 bases, leaving 15 bases between the germline ends. The CDR3 contains 14 residues. Per the germline V gene, CDR1 is MGHRA and CDR2 is YSYEKL. The CDR3 DNA sequence: TGCGCCAGCAGCCAAGTTACGCCCCCGATCCAGCAGTTCTTC. It encodes CASSQVTPPIQQFF.

The J gene is TRBJ1-3, the V gene TRBV7-2; 8 nucleotides line up with TRBD1. With 0 bases clipped from V and 4 bases from J, the junction kept 5 bases outside the gene matches. The CDR3 covers 16 residues. Per germline, CDR1 SGHTA and CDR2 FQGNSA. The CDR3 coding sequence is TGTGCCAGCAGCTTAGCGCAGGGGGCGAGGGGAAACACCATATATTTT. This codes for CASSLAQGARGNTIYF. Supplemented by reference TRBV7-2 and TRBJ1-3, the full variable domain reads GAGVSQSPSNKVTEKGKDVELRCDPISGHTALYWYRQSLGQGLEFLIYFQGNSAPDKSGLPSDRFSAERTGGSVSTLTIQRTQQEDSAVYLCASSLAQGARGNTIYFGEGSWLTVV.

V usage is TRBV29-1 and J usage is TRBJ1-2; TRBD1 agrees at 9 bases. Germline V gives CDR1 SQVTM, CDR2 ANQGSEA. Germline trimming cut 5 bases from V and 7 bases from J; bases unmatched to any gene: 8. CDR3 length: 13 amino acids. The CDR3 DNA sequence: TGCAGCGTTTGGACAGGGGCCTCGAGTGGCTACACCTTC. This codes for CSVWTGASSGYTF.

This chain joins TRBV29-1 and TRBJ2-3; the D gene is possibly TRBD1 (6 bases). This CDR3 has 14 amino acids. Germline V gene sequence: CDR1 SQVTM, CDR2 ANQGSEA. V was trimmed by 4 bases and J by 1 base, leaving 12 bases between them. CDR3 DNA: TGCAGCGTTGCACAGGGAATAGGCACAGATACGCAGTATTTT. It encodes CSVAQGIGTDTQYF.

The chain carries TRBV2 and TRBJ2-1; 11 bases map to TRBD2. Trimming cost V 6 bases and J 7 bases; bases outside gene matches: 8. Germline-derived CDR1 and CDR2 are SNHLY and FYNNEI. CDR3 length: 15 residues. The CDR3 protein is CASRELAGGGNEQFF. CDR3 bases: TGTGCCAGCAGGGAGCTAGCGGGAGGCGGAAATGAGCAGTTCTTC.

As to this clone: Different DNA sequences within this sample yield the same CDR3. The CDR3: CSAVRETQYF. The CDR3 coding sequence is TGCAGTGCTGTAAGAGAGACCCAGTACTTC. V is TRBV20-1 and J is TRBJ2-5; D is unresolved. This CDR3 is 10 amino acids long. V was shortened by 5 bases and J by 4 bases, with 5 bases between the two germline ends. Germline V gives CDR1 DFQATT, CDR2 SNEGSKA (reference sequence).

The chain is built from TRBV2 and TRBJ1-5; no clear D gene. This CDR3 contains 16 residues. The germline gives CDR1 SNHLY, CDR2 FYNNEI. Trimming took 5 bases from V and 1 from J, leaving 15 bases between them. The CDR3 nucleotides read TGTGCCAGCAGTCAGAGGTGGTCGGAAAGCAATCAGCCCCAGCATTTT. Amino acids: CASSQRWSESNQPQHF.

The V call is TRBV29-1, the J call TRBJ2-2; D remains unclear. Germline-derived CDR1 and CDR2 are SQVTM and ANQGSEA. This CDR3 contains 13 residues. The V end lost 4 bases, the J end lost 2 bases, and 8 bases lay between the germline ends. CDR3 loop: CSVASRNTGELFF. The CDR3 DNA follows: TGCAGCGTTGCCAGTCGCAACACCGGGGAGCTGTTTTTT.

The J gene is TRBJ2-2, the V gene TRBV7-9; 8 bases line up with TRBD2. V shed 5 bases, J shed 4 bases, and the junction held 9 bases outside the gene matches. This CDR3 region has 16 residues. Germline lookup yields CDR1 SEHNR and CDR2 FQNEAQ (reference sequence). In DNA form, the CDR3 reads TGTGCCAGCAGCCGAGGGTTACTAGCGGCCACCGGGGAGCTGTTTTTT. Encoded protein: CASSRGLLAATGELFF.

This clone was counted a single time. This chain links TRBV5-6 with TRBJ2-2; TRBD1 matches at 8 bases. Germline loops: CDR1 SGHDT, CDR2 YYEEEE. The junction had 5 bases not matched to a gene; V was cut back by 1 base and J by 0 bases. CDR3 length: 17 amino acids. The CDR3 reads CASSLPRGLTNTGELFF. In DNA, the CDR3 is TGTGCCAGCAGCTTGCCCAGGGGGCTAACGAACACCGGGGAGCTGTTTTTT.